The next 8 T cell receptor beta chains were all read from a single sample in a study of immune characterization of retroperitoneal liposarcoma. TCRdb redid the calling of the PCR reads with MiXCR, one entry per CDR3 protein. The table has under 11,000 distinct CDR3 sequences, 40% to 55% seen once. Sequencing was carried out using tumor tissue. The source of these receptors is a female donor with retroperitoneal liposarcoma.

The chain joins TRBV12-3 or TRBV12-4 to TRBJ2-1, with 11 bases matching TRBD1. The CDR3 extends over 16 amino acids. V shed 0 bases, J shed 3 bases, and the junction held 1 base outside the gene matches. DNA for the CDR3: TGTGCCAGCAGTTTAGCCGGGACAGGGGGCTACAATGAGCAGTTCTTC. This sequence encodes CASSLAGTGGYNEQFF.

V and J are TRBV27 and TRBJ2-5; D gene ambiguous. The CDR3 has 9 amino acids. Germline V gene lookup returns CDR1 MNHEY and CDR2 SMNVEV (reference sequence). V was trimmed by 11 bases and J by 3 bases, leaving 4 bases between them. Here the CDR3 reads CAREETQYF. CDR3 DNA: TGTGCCCGCGAAGAGACCCAGTACTTC.

On this clonotype: Relative to the germline gene, one junction end is altered; a read error may explain this. Written as DNA, the CDR3 is TGTGCCAGCAGTAAGGGGGGACAGCCCGACTACAATGAGCAGGTCTTC. Amino acid sequence: CASSKGGQPDYNEQVF. The V call is TRBV6-1, the J call TRBJ2-1, with D perhaps TRBD1 (7 bases). CDR1 is MNHNS and CDR2 is SASEGT in the germline V gene. The CDR3 covers 16 residues.

This clonotype was recorded a few times. The rearrangement uses TRBV7-8 and TRBJ2-5; 7 bases are shared with TRBD1. Looked up from germline, CDR1 is SGHVS and CDR2 is FQNEAQ. Trimming removed 4 bases from V and 1 base from J; junction bases left unmatched: 12. The CDR3 consists of 17 residues. The CDR3 DNA follows: TGTGCCAGCAGCTCGATATTCCCCGGGACAGTCCAAGAGACCCAGTACTTC. The encoded protein is CASSSIFPGTVQETQYF.

V and J are TRBV12-3 or TRBV12-4 and TRBJ2-1, with 11 nucleotides matching TRBD2. The CDR3 has 17 amino acids. The V segment lost 5 bases and the J segment 1 base; nucleotides outside the gene matches: 7. The CDR3 DNA follows: TGTGCCAGCAGTACCGCCGGGACTAGCGGTTCCTACAATGAGCAGTTCTTC. It codes for CASSTAGTSGSYNEQFF.

This chain uses TRBV6-1 with TRBJ2-1, with a possible D match to TRBD2 (6 bases). CDR1 is MNHNS and CDR2 is SASEGT in the germline V gene. The V end was cut by 6 bases, the J end by 6 bases, with 12 bases between. This CDR3 region has 13 residues. The CDR3: CASRRDFPNEQFF. The CDR3 nucleotides are TGTGCCAGCAGGAGGGACTTCCCCAATGAGCAGTTCTTC.

V gene TRBV6-5 combines with J gene TRBJ2-3; the match to TRBD2 covers 7 bases. In germline, CDR1 is MNHEY, CDR2 SVGAGI. This CDR3 is built from 14 residues. V trimming: 5 bases; J trimming: 0 bases; junction bases outside the gene matches: 2. The CDR3 DNA is TGTGCCAGCAGTGTGCGGGGGAGCACAGATACGCAGTATTTT. Encoded protein: CASSVRGSTDTQYF.

CDR3 loop: CASSLGVSEWETQFF. The CDR3 coding sequence is TGTGCCAGCAGCTTAGGGGTATCGGAGTGGGAGACCCAGTTCTTC. The chain carries TRBV11-3 and TRBJ2-1; D may be TRBD2 (5 bases). CDR1 and CDR2 (germline): SGHNT, YENEEA. The length of the CDR3 is 15 residues. Trimming took 1 base from V and 13 from J, leaving 20 bases between them. The full variable domain, with the rest looked up from reference TRBV11-3 and TRBJ2-1, is EAGVVQSPRYKIIEKKQPVAFWCNPISGHNTLYWYLQNLGQGPELLIRYENEEAVDDSQLPKDRFSAERLKGVDSTLKIQPAELGDSAVYLCASSLGVSEWETQFFGPGTRLTVL.